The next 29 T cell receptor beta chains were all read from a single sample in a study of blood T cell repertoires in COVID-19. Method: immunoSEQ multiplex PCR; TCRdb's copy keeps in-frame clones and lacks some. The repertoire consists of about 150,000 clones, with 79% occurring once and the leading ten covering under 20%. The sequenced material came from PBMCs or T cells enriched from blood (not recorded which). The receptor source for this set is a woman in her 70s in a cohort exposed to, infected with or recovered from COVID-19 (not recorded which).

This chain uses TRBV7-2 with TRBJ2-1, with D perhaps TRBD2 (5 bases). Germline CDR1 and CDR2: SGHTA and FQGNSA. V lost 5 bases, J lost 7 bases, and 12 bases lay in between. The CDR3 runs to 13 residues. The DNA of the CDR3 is TGTGCCAGCAGCCTAAATAGCGTAAATGAGCAGTTCTTC. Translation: CASSLNSVNEQFF.

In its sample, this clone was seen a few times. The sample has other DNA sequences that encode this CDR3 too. CDR3 amino acids: CASSQSGGETQYF. Written as DNA, the CDR3 is TGTGCCAGCAGCCAGTCAGGGGGAGAGACCCAGTACTTC. The chain links TRBV3-1 (or the pseudogene TRBV3-2) to TRBJ2-5, with TRBD1 matching over 7 bases. J was trimmed by 4 bases and V by 3 bases; bases with no gene match: 2. This CDR3 has 13 amino acids. Germline assignment: CDR1 LGHDT and CDR2 YNNKEL (reference sequence).

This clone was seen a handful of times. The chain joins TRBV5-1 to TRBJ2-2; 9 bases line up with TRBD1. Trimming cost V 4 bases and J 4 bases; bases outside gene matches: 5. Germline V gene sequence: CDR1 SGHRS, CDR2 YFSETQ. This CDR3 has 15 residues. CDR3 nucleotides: TGCGCCAGCAGCCGGGGACAGGGAAGCACCGGGGAGCTGTTTTTT. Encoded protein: CASSRGQGSTGELFF.

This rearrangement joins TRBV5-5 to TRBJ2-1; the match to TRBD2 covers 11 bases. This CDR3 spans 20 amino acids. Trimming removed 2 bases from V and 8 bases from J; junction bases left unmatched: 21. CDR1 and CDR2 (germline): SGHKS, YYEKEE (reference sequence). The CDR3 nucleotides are TGTGCCAGCAGCTTTCTCCCGGGACTAGCGGCAGGGGCATATGTGGATGAGCAGTTCTTC. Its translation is CASSFLPGLAAGAYVDEQFF.

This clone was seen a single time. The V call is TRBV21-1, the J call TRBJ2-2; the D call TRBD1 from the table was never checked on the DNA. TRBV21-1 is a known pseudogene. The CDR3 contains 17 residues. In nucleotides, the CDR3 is TGTGCCAGCAGCAAAGAGGGTGAAGGGACATACACCGGGGAGCTGTTTTTT. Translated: CASSKEGEGTYTGELFF.

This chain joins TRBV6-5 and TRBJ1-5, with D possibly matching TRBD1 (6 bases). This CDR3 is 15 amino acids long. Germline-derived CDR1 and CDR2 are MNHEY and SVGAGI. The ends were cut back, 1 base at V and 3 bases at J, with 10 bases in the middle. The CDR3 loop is CASSYWAGDNQPQHF. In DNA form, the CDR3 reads TGTGCCAGCAGTTACTGGGCAGGGGACAATCAGCCCCAGCATTTT.

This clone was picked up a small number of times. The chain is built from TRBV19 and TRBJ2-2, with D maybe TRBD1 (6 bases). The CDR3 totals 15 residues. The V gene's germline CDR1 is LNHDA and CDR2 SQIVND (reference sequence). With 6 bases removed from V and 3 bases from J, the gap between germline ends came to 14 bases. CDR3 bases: TGTGCCAGTAGGACCGGGACACTGTACACCGGGGAGCTGTTTTTT. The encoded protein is CASRTGTLYTGELFF.

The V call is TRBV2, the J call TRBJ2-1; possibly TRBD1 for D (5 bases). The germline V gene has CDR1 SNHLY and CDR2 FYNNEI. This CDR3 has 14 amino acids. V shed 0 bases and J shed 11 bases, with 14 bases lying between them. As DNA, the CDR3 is TGTGCCAGCAGTGAAGCGCTTCGTAAGGGGAAGCAGTTCTTC. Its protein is CASSEALRKGKQFF.

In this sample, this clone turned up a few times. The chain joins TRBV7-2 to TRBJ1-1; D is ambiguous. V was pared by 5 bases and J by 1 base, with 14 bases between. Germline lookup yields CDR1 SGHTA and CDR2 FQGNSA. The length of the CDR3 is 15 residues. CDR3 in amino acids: CASSEPERGNTEAFF. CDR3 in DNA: TGTGCCAGCAGCGAACCCGAGCGGGGGAACACTGAAGCTTTCTTT.

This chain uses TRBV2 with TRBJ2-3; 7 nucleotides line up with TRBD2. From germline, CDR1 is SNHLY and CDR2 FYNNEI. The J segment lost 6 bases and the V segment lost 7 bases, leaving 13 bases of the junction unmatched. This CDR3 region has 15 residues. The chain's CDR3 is CASIMGGGSSDTQYF. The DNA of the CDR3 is TGTGCCAGCATCATGGGGGGGGGTAGCTCGGATACGCAGTATTTT.

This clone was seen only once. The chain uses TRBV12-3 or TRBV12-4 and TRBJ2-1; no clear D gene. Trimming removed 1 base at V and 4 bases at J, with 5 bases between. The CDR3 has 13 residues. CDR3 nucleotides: TGTGCCAGCAGTTTAGAAGCATACAATGAGCAGTTCTTC. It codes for CASSLEAYNEQFF.

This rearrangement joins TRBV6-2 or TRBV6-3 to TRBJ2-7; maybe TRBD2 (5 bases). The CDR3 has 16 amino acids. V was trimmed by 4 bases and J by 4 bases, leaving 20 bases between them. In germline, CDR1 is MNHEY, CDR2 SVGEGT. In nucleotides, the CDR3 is TGTGCCAGCAGTTTGGCTGTAATAGCGACTGGTTACGAGCAGTACTTC. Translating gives CASSLAVIATGYEQYF.

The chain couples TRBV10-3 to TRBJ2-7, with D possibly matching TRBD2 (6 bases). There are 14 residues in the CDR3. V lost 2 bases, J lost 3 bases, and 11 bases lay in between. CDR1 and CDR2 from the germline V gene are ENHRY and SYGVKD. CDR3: CAISEIVSGYEQYF. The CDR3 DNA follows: TGTGCCATCAGTGAGATAGTTAGCGGCTACGAGCAGTACTTC.

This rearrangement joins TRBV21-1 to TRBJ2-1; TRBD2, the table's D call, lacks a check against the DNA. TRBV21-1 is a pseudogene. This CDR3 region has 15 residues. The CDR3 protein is CASSKDGGRAGEQFF. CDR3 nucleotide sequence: TGTGCCAGCAGCAAAGACGGCGGGAGGGCAGGTGAGCAGTTCTTC.

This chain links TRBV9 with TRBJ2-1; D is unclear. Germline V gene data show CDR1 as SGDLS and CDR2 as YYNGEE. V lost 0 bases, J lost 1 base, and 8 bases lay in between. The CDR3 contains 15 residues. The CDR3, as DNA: TGTGCCAGCAGCGTAGCTACTCTATCCTACAATGAGCAGTTCTTC. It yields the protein CASSVATLSYNEQFF.

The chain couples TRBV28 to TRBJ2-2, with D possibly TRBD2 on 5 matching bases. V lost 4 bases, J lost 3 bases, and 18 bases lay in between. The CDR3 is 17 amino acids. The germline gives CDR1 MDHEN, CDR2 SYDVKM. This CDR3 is CASSSRTFDADTGELFF. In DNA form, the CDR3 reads TGTGCCAGCAGTTCCCGGACTTTTGATGCGGACACCGGGGAGCTGTTTTTT.

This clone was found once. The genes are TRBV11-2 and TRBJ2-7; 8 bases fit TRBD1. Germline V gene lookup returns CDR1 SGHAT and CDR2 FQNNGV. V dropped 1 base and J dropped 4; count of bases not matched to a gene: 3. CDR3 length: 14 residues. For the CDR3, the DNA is TGTGCCAGCAGCTTAGTGGGACAGGTTTACGAGCAGTACTTC. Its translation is CASSLVGQVYEQYF.

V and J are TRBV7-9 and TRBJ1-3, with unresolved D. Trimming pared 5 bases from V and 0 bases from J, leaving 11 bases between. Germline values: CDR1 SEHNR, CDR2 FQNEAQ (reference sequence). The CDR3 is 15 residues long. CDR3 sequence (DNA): TGTGCCAGCAGCCCTCCGATGAGCTCTGGAAACACCATATATTTT. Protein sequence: CASSPPMSSGNTIYF.

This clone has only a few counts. CDR3 sequence reads: CASSVGTGGLGDEKLFF. As DNA, the CDR3 is TGTGCCAGCAGCGTTGGGACAGGGGGCCTAGGAGATGAAAAACTGTTTTTT. V gene TRBV9 combines with J gene TRBJ1-4; the match to TRBD1 covers 12 bases. Germline CDR1 reads SGDLS; CDR2 reads YYNGEE. The CDR3 is made up of 17 amino acids. The junction had 8 bases not matched to a gene; V was cut back by 2 bases and J by 6 bases.

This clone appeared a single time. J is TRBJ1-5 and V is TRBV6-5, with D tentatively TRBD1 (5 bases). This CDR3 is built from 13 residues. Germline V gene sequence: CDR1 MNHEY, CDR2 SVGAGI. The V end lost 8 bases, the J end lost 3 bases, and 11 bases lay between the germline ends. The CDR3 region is CASETGVNQPQHF. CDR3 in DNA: TGTGCCAGCGAAACAGGAGTCAATCAGCCCCAGCATTTT.

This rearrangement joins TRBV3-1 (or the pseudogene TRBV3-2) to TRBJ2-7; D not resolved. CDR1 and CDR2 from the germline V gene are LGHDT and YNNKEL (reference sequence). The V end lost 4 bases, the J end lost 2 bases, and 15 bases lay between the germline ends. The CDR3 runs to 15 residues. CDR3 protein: CASSPSVKSTYEQYF. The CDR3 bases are TGTGCCAGCAGCCCATCGGTGAAGTCCACCTACGAGCAGTACTTC.

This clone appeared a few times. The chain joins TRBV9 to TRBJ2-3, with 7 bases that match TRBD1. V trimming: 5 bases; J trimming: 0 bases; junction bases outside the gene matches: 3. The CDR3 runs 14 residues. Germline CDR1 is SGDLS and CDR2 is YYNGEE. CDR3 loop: CASRRGPSTDTQYF. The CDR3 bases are TGTGCCAGCAGGAGGGGGCCAAGCACAGATACGCAGTATTTT.

The DNA of the CDR3 is TGTGCCAGCAGCTTGTTCGACAGGGGTGAGACCCAGTACTTC. This encodes CASSLFDRGETQYF. The V call is TRBV5-6, the J call TRBJ2-5; 8 bases are a match to TRBD1. Germline CDR1 reads SGHDT; CDR2 reads YYEEEE. The CDR3 covers 14 residues. V lost 1 base and J lost 5; bases outside the gene matches: 4.

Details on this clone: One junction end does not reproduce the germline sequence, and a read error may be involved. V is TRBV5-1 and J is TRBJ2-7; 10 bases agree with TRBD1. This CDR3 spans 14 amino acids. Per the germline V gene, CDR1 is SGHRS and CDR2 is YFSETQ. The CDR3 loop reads CASSLEGDSGTGDF. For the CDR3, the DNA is TGCGCCAGCAGCTTGGAAGGAGACTCCGGGACAGGGGACTTC.

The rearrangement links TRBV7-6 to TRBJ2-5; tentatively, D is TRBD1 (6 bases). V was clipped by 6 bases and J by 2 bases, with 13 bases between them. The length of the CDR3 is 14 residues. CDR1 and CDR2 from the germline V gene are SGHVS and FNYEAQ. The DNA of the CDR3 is TGTGCCAGCAGTTGGATAGGGGGACAAGAGACCCAGTACTTC. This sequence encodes CASSWIGGQETQYF.

The CDR3 DNA follows: TGTGCCAGCTCACCACGGCAGGGGGGCTCCTACGAGCAGTACTTC. Its protein product is CASSPRQGGSYEQYF. The chain recombines TRBV18 with TRBJ2-7; perhaps TRBD1 as D (7 bases). V was pared by 1 base and J by 0 bases, with 10 bases between. The CDR3 has 15 residues. CDR1 and CDR2 from the germline V gene are KGHSH and LQKENI. Based on the CDR3 plus reference TRBV18 and TRBJ2-7, the full variable domain is NAGVMQNPRHLVRRRGQEARLRCSPMKGHSHVYWYRQLPEEGLKFMVYLQKENIIDESGMPKERFSAEFPKEGPSILRIQQVVRGDSAAYFCASSPRQGGSYEQYFGPGTRLTVT.

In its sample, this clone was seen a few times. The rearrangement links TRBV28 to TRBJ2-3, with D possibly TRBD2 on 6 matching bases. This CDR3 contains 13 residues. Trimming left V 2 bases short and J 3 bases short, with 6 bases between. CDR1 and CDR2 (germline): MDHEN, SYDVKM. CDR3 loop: CASSLGRTDTQYF. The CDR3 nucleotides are TGTGCCAGCAGTTTAGGGAGGACAGATACGCAGTATTTT.

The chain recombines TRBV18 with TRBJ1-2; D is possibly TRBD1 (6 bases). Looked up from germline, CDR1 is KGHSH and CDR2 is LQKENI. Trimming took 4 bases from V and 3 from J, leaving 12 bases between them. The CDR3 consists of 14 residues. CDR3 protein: CASSQQGSHYGYTF. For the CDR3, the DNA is TGTGCCAGCTCACAACAGGGATCCCACTATGGCTACACCTTC.

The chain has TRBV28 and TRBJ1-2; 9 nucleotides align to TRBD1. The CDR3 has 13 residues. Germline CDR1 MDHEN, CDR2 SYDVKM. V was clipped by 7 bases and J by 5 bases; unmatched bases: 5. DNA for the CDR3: TGTGCCAGCAAGACAGGGGGAGCTTATGGCTACACCTTC. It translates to CASKTGGAYGYTF.